The next 27 T cell receptor beta chains were all read from a single sample in a study of blood T cell repertoires in COVID-19 (dated by TCRdb to 2018 to 2021). The library was built by means of the immunoSEQ multiplex PCR assay. TCRdb's version of the immuneACCESS table is confined to in-frame rearrangements and falls short of the full clone set. An unresolved V gene accounts for under half of the shortfall where checked; the remainder is of unknown origin. The sample includes 15,000 to 20,000 clones, with roughly 90% observed a single time. The top ten clones comprise around 16% of the sample. Sequencing used peripheral blood. These receptors originate from a human donor in a cohort sampled during active COVID-19.

V is TRBV7-9 and J is TRBJ2-5, with unresolved D. V was clipped by 5 bases and J by 5 bases, with 15 bases between them. This CDR3 comprises 14 residues. Germline assignment: CDR1 SEHNR and CDR2 FQNEAQ (reference sequence). DNA of the CDR3: TGTGCCAGCAGCGCCGACACCCGGTGGGAGACCCAGTACTTC. This sequence encodes CASSADTRWETQYF.

The V call is TRBV9, the J call TRBJ1-1; D perhaps matches TRBD1 (5 bases). The germline CDR1 and CDR2 sequences are SGDLS and YYNGEE. V lost 3 bases and J lost 1, with 13 bases in between. This CDR3 has 15 residues. The chain's CDR3 is CASSEGSVTNTEAFF. The CDR3 coding sequence is TGTGCCAGCAGCGAGGGGTCCGTGACGAACACTGAAGCTTTCTTT.

The rearrangement links TRBV24-1 to TRBJ2-3; tentatively, D is TRBD2 (5 bases). Germline V gene data show CDR1 as KGHDR and CDR2 as SFDVKD. V lost 8 bases, J lost 6 bases, and 8 bases lay in between. CDR3 size: 11 residues. CDR3 sequence: CATTREDTQYF. CDR3 in DNA: TGTGCCACCACGAGGGAGGATACGCAGTATTTT.

The V and J genes are TRBV6-1 and TRBJ2-7; D is undetermined. V was pared by 3 bases and J by 3 bases, with 6 bases between. The CDR3 is made up of 12 amino acids. Germline V gene data show CDR1 as MNHNS and CDR2 as SASEGT. CDR3 coding DNA: TGTGCCAGCAGTGAGGAGTTCTACGAGCAGTACTTC. This sequence encodes CASSEEFYEQYF.

The chain couples TRBV9 to TRBJ2-2, with D tentatively TRBD1 (6 bases). This CDR3 spans 13 amino acids. In germline, CDR1 is SGDLS, CDR2 YYNGEE. Deletions cut 4 bases from V and 8 bases from J, with 12 bases between. The CDR3, as DNA: TGTGCCAGCAGCACAGGGTTTGGTGGGGAGCTGTTTTTT. It encodes CASSTGFGGELFF.

This chain connects TRBV6-5 to TRBJ2-1, with 8 bases matching TRBD2. The ends lost 8 bases at V and 4 bases at J; junction bases unmatched: 7. The CDR3 has 14 amino acids. CDR1 is MNHEY and CDR2 is SVGAGI in the germline V gene. CDR3 nucleotide sequence: TGTGCCAGCTGTATAGCGGGACTTTACAATGAGCAGTTCTTC. Protein: CASCIAGLYNEQFF.

The DNA for the CDR3 is TGTGCCAGCAGCCTTGTACTTACCGGGACTAGCGGGAGGTTGGTTGAGCAGTTCTTC. Protein sequence: CASSLVLTGTSGRLVEQFF. The rearrangement links TRBV7-2 to TRBJ2-1; 15 bases match TRBD2. The CDR3 spans 19 residues. Germline loops: CDR1 SGHTA, CDR2 FQGNSA. J was trimmed by 9 bases and V by 5 bases; bases with no gene match: 17.

The chain recombines TRBV30 with TRBJ1-2; D is undetermined. This CDR3 contains 17 residues. Trimming took off 0 bases at V and 0 bases at J, with 17 bases between the two ends. Germline V lookup: CDR1 GTSNPN, CDR2 SVGIG (reference sequence). The CDR3 loop is CAWSVGLSAPSNYGYTF. The CDR3 bases are TGTGCCTGGAGTGTTGGGCTGTCGGCACCGTCTAACTATGGCTACACCTTC.

This clone was counted a few times. The V call is TRBV5-8, the J call TRBJ1-4; 10 bases agree with TRBD1. The ends lost 4 bases at V and 0 bases at J; junction bases unmatched: 3. This CDR3 spans 16 amino acids. Looked up from germline, CDR1 is SGHTS and CDR2 is YDEGEE. CDR3 in DNA: TGTGCCAGCAGCAGGGGACAGGGGCCAACTAATGAAAAACTGTTTTTT. Protein: CASSRGQGPTNEKLFF.

The gene calls are TRBV6-2 or TRBV6-3 and TRBJ2-7; D is undetermined. Germline V gives CDR1 MNHEY, CDR2 SVGEGT. Deletions cut 5 bases from V and 7 bases from J, with 12 bases between. CDR3 length: 12 amino acids. The CDR3 here is CASSQQVWEQYF. CDR3 nucleotides: TGTGCCAGCAGTCAACAAGTATGGGAGCAGTACTTC.

The J gene is TRBJ2-1, the V gene TRBV11-1, with D unresolved. Germline V lookup: CDR1 SGHAT, CDR2 FQDESV (reference sequence). This CDR3 spans 13 amino acids. Trimming took off 6 bases at V and 12 bases at J, with 18 bases between the two ends. The CDR3 DNA reads TGTGCCAGCAGGGCAGACTTTTTCCGTTTGCAGTTCTTC. It translates to CASRADFFRLQFF.

The chain employs TRBV20-1 and TRBJ2-2, with 10 bases matching TRBD2. The CDR3 spans 17 residues. V shed 3 bases, J shed 7 bases, and the junction held 14 bases outside the gene matches. CDR1 is DFQATT and CDR2 is SNEGSKA in the germline V gene (reference sequence). CDR3 amino acids: CSASRTTSGLGVGELFF. DNA for the CDR3: TGCAGTGCTAGTAGGACGACTAGCGGGCTGGGAGTCGGGGAGCTGTTTTTT.

The gene calls are TRBV6-6 and TRBJ2-7; D is unclear. The germline V gene has CDR1 MNHNY and CDR2 SVGAGI (reference sequence). The CDR3 covers 12 residues. V was trimmed by 0 bases and J by 4 bases, leaving 4 bases between them. DNA for the CDR3: TGTGCCAGCAGTTACTCCTATTACGAGCAGTACTTC. This sequence encodes CASSYSYYEQYF.

The V call is TRBV7-9, the J call TRBJ1-6, with 7 bases that match TRBD1. The V and J ends lost 9 bases and 2 bases, in that order; junction bases with no gene match: 4. The CDR3 has 14 amino acids. Germline V gives CDR1 SEHNR, CDR2 FQNEAQ (reference sequence). CDR3 sequence reads: CASQGGTYNSPLHF. The CDR3 nucleotides are TGTGCCAGTCAGGGGGGAACCTATAATTCACCCCTCCACTTT.

V usage is TRBV2 and J usage is TRBJ1-5; D unresolved. Between the trimmed V and J ends, which lost 0 bases and 3 bases, there was a span of 6 bases. CDR1 and CDR2 (germline): SNHLY, FYNNEI. The CDR3 runs to 14 residues. The CDR3 DNA follows: TGTGCCAGCAGTGAAGCGGAGTACAATCAGCCCCAGCATTTT. It translates to CASSEAEYNQPQHF.

The J gene is TRBJ1-5, the V gene TRBV9; D gene uncertain. The CDR3 length is 15 residues. V dropped 0 bases and J dropped 5 bases, with 12 bases sitting between them. CDR1 is SGDLS, CDR2 YYNGEE, per germline. CDR3 protein: CASSVATGADQPQHF. The CDR3 DNA reads TGTGCCAGCAGCGTAGCTACGGGTGCTGATCAGCCCCAGCATTTT.

V is TRBV28 and J is TRBJ2-3; TRBD2 matches 13 bases. The trim removed 6 bases at V and 5 bases at J, leaving 8 bases unmatched. The germline V gene encodes CDR1 MDHEN and CDR2 SYDVKM. CDR3 length equals 16 residues. The CDR3 reads CASRNGLAGDIDTQYF. CDR3 in DNA: TGTGCCAGCAGGAACGGACTAGCGGGAGATATAGATACGCAGTATTTT.

This chain uses TRBV9 with TRBJ2-7; TRBD2 aligns across 13 bases. The CDR3 runs to 14 residues. Losses at the gene ends were 3 bases for V and 5 bases for J; bases not matched to a gene: 2. Looked up from germline, CDR1 is SGDLS and CDR2 is YYNGEE. CDR3 nucleotide sequence: TGTGCCAGCAGCGGGACTAGCGGGAGTCACGAGCAGTACTTC. Amino acids: CASSGTSGSHEQYF. The variable domain in full, completed from reference TRBV9 and TRBJ2-7, reads DSGVTQTPKHLITATGQRVTLRCSPRSGDLSVYWYQQSLDQGLQFLIQYYNGEERAKGNILERFSAQQFPDLHSELNLSSLELGDSALYFCASSGTSGSHEQYFGPGTRLTVT.

The chain uses TRBV12-5 and TRBJ2-7, with a tentative D call TRBD1 (6 bases). CDR1 and CDR2 from the germline V gene are LGHNT and FRNRAP. The V gene lost 3 bases and the J gene lost 0 bases, with 9 bases spanning the gap. CDR3 length equals 14 residues. CDR3 DNA: TGTGCTAGTGGTTTCACAGGGAGCTCCTACGAGCAGTACTTC. Translated: CASGFTGSSYEQYF.

This chain links TRBV28 with TRBJ1-1; D not certain. The germline V gene has CDR1 MDHEN and CDR2 SYDVKM. Trimming left V 6 bases short and J 8 bases short, with 16 bases between. This CDR3 has 13 amino acids. CDR3 in amino acids: CASSDPGNKEAFF. The CDR3 nucleotides read TGTGCCAGCAGCGACCCGGGGAATAAGGAAGCTTTCTTT.

The chain has TRBV6-5 and TRBJ2-1; TRBD1 agrees at 9 bases. Germline CDR1 reads MNHEY; CDR2 reads SVGAGI. The CDR3 is made up of 15 amino acids. Trimming took 6 bases from V and 6 from J; bases not matched to a gene: 9. CDR3 region: CASRRGQGVGNEQFF. CDR3 DNA: TGTGCCAGCAGACGGGGACAGGGTGTTGGCAATGAGCAGTTCTTC.

This chain connects TRBV6-5 to TRBJ2-5; the match to TRBD2 covers 12 bases. CDR3 length: 15 residues. The germline gives CDR1 MNHEY, CDR2 SVGAGI. V dropped 6 bases and J dropped 5; count of bases not matched to a gene: 7. CDR3 nucleotides: TGTGCCAGCAGAGAGACTAGCGGGAGTGGGGAGACCCAGTACTTC. This gives the protein CASRETSGSGETQYF.

This chain joins TRBV5-1 and TRBJ2-7; possibly TRBD1 for D (6 bases). Per germline, CDR1 SGHRS and CDR2 YFSETQ. The V and J ends lost 4 bases and 3 bases respectively, with 11 bases between them. The CDR3 extends over 13 amino acids. The CDR3 nucleotides are TGCGCCAGCAGCCAAGGACAGCGCTACGAGCAGTACTTC. Translating it yields CASSQGQRYEQYF.

V is TRBV7-8 and J is TRBJ2-3, with D possibly TRBD1 on 5 matching bases. CDR1 is SGHVS and CDR2 is FQNEAQ in the germline V gene. The V end was cut by 4 bases, the J end by 3 bases, with 8 bases between. CDR3 length equals 13 residues. In DNA, the CDR3 is TGTGCCAGCAGCTCCCAGGGTACAGATACGCAGTATTTT. This encodes CASSSQGTDTQYF.

This clone was recorded only once. The chain combines TRBV4-1 with TRBJ2-1, with 8 bases that match TRBD2. Germline CDR1 and CDR2: MGHRA and YSYEKL. This CDR3 has 17 amino acids. With V trimmed by 0 bases and J by 3 bases, 7 bases remained unmatched. CDR3 DNA sequence: TGCGCCAGCAGCCAAGATATGACTAGCGCATACTACAATGAGCAGTTCTTC. This gives the protein CASSQDMTSAYYNEQFF.

The J gene is TRBJ2-3, the V gene TRBV4-2, with TRBD2 identical over 10 bases. Germline V lookup: CDR1 LGHNA, CDR2 YNFKEQ. The CDR3 totals 16 residues. V dropped 0 bases and J dropped 1; count of bases not matched to a gene: 1. Here the CDR3 reads CASSQDGTSGTDTQYF. CDR3 sequence (DNA): TGTGCCAGCAGCCAAGATGGGACTAGCGGCACAGATACGCAGTATTTT.

J is TRBJ2-2 and V is TRBV11-3; the D gene is possibly TRBD1 (6 bases). The CDR3 spans 14 residues. Trimming pared 3 bases from V and 6 bases from J, leaving 11 bases between. The germline gives CDR1 SGHNT, CDR2 YENEEA. CDR3 DNA sequence: TGTGCCAGCAGCTTCCGGCCAGGGGCCGGGGAGCTGTTTTTT. Encoded protein: CASSFRPGAGELFF.